This T cell receptor (beta chain) comes out of a study of graft-versus-host responses after intestinal transplantation. Study details: All recipients got anti-thymocyte globulin induction, then tacrolimus and steroids for about three years.

CDR3 length: 14 amino acids. Germline CDR1 is SGHVS and CDR2 is FQNEAQ. The V gene lost 1 base and the J gene lost 10 bases, with 13 bases spanning the gap. Broader study findings: GvH clones surfaced in recipient marrow, some emerging earlier in ileum or blood. Allografts from individuals with graft-donor T cell macrochimerism displayed high graft-versus-host to host-versus-graft clonal ratios.

In its sample, this clone was seen a few times. Responders that carried the CFSE label, about 200,000 of them, were plated with about 200,000 irradiated, violet-dye-labeled stimulator cells. Proliferating responders of the CD3+CD4+ and CD3+CD8+ phenotypes with low CFSE were sorted after the reaction. Produced via immunoSEQ multiplex PCR; TCRdb's table is partial and in-frame only. The sample has 8,500 to 11,000 clones; 36% are singletons. This chain uses TRBV7-8 with TRBJ1-4; D not resolved. The source was alloreactive CD8+ T cells from a mixed lymphocyte reaction culture, collected before intestinal transplant. Documented subset: CFSE-low proliferating T cells sorted from approximately six-day pre-transplant mixed lymphocyte reaction (GvH or HvG direction). This clonotype was obtained from a human patient who received an intestinal transplant. This CDR3 is CASSLGGGIGKLFF. CDR3 nucleotides: TGTGCCAGCAGCTTAGGAGGAGGGATTGGAAAACTGTTTTTT.